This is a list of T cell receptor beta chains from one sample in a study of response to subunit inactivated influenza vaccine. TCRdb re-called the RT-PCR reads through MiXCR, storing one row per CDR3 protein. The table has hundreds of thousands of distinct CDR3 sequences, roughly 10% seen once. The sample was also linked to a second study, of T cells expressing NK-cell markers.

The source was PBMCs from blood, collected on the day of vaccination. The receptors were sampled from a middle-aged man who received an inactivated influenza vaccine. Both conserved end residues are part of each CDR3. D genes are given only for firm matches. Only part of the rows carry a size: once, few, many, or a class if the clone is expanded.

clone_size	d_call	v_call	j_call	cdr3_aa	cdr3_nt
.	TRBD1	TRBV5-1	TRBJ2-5	CASSLTGTGDAETQYF	TGCGCCAGCAGCTTGACCGGGACAGGGGATGCGGAGACCCAGTACTTC
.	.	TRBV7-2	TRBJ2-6	CASSFTVNPTF	TGTGCCAGCAGCTTTACAGTGAACCCTACTTTC
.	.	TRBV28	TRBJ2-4	CASSLRSGLAKNIQYF	TGTGCCAGCAGTTTAAGGTCAGGCCTAGCCAAAAACATTCAGTACTTC
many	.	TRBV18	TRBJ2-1	CASSPLNSGGGRDEQFF	TGTGCCAGCTCACCACTCAACTCCGGAGGGGGCAGGGATGAGCAGTTCTTC
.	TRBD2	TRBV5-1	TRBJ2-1	CASSLLLAGGSSSYNEQFF	TGCGCCAGCAGCTTGCTCCTAGCGGGGGGATCGAGCTCCTACAATGAGCAGTTCTTC
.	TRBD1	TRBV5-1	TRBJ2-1	CASSTQPGQEQFF	TGCGCCAGCAGCACCCAACCGGGACAGGAGCAGTTCTTC
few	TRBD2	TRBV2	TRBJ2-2	CASRSGLAGTGELFF	TGTGCCAGCAGATCGGGACTAGCGGGAACCGGGGAGCTGTTTTTT
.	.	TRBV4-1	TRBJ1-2	CASSQDTRSYGYTF	TGCGCCAGCAGCCAAGACACGAGGAGCTATGGCTACACCTTC
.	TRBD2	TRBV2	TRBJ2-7	CASSEGGRHVSEQYF	TGTGCCAGCAGTGAAGGCGGGAGACATGTTAGCGAGCAGTACTTC
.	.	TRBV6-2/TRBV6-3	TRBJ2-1	CASSYSAPWSYNEQFF	TGTGCCAGCAGTTACTCAGCCCCCTGGTCCTACAATGAGCAGTTCTTC
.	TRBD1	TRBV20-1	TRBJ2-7	CSGNRDSVAAYEQYF	TGCAGTGGTAACCGGGACAGCGTTGCGGCCTACGAGCAGTACTTC
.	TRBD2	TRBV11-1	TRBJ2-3	CASSYSSGSGYRTDTQYF	TGTGCCAGCAGCTACAGCAGCGGGAGTGGGTATCGGACAGATACGCAGTATTTT
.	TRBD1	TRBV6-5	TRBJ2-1	CASSYSSTGGYEQFF	TGTGCCAGCAGTTACTCATCAACAGGGGGATATGAGCAGTTCTTC
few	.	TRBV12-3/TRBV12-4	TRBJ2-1	CASSLTQWGEQFF	TGTGCCAGCAGTTTAACACAGTGGGGTGAGCAGTTCTTC
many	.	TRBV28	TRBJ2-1	CASRRTEDYNEQFF	TGTGCCAGCAGAAGGACAGAGGACTACAATGAGCAGTTCTTC
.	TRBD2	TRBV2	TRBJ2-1	CASGGLAEGNEQFF	TGTGCCAGCGGGGGACTAGCGGAGGGCAATGAGCAGTTCTTC
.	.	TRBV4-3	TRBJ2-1	CASSQERRGEQFF	TGCGCCAGCAGCCAAGAGAGGAGGGGTGAGCAGTTCTTC
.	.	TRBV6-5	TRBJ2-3	CASSYRGVGDTQYF	TGTGCCAGCAGTTACAGAGGGGTTGGGGATACGCAGTATTTT
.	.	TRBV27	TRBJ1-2	CASSPQVYYGYTF	TGTGCCAGCAGTCCGCAGGTTTACTATGGCTACACCTTC
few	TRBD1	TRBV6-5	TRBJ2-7	CASSYSLLGTGSYEQYF	TGTGCCAGCAGTTACTCCCTTTTAGGGACAGGGTCCTACGAGCAGTACTTC
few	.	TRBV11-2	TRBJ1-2	CASSAQGDYGYTF	TGTGCCAGCAGCGCGCAGGGCGACTATGGCTACACCTTC
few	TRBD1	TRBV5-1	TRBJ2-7	CASSLPSGQSYEQYF	TGCGCCAGCAGCTTGCCGTCGGGACAGTCCTACGAGCAGTACTTC
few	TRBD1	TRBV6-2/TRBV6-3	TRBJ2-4	CASSKGQGATLAKNIQYF	TGTGCCAGCAGTAAGGGACAGGGGGCAACTCTAGCCAAAAACATTCAGTACTTC
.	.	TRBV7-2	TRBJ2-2	CAVRQGPNTGELFF	TGTGCCGTAAGACAAGGCCCGAACACCGGGGAGCTGTTTTTT
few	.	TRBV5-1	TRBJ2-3	CASSLRQRDTQYF	TGCGCCAGCAGCCTGCGACAGAGAGATACGCAGTATTTT
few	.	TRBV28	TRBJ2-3	CASGTYTQYF	TGTGCCAGTGGGACATATACGCAGTATTTT
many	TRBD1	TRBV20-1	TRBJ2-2	CSARDRGRGTGELFF	TGCAGTGCTAGAGATCGGGGCAGGGGGACCGGGGAGCTGTTTTTT
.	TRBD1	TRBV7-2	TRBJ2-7	CASSVRDRYGEQYF	TGTGCCAGCAGCGTCCGGGACAGGTATGGCGAGCAGTACTTC
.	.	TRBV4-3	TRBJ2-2	CASSQVLLGSGELFF	TGCGCCAGCAGCCAAGTCTTGTTGGGATCCGGGGAGCTGTTTTTT
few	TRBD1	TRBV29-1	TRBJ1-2	CSTGTGGGYGYTF	TGCAGCACCGGGACAGGGGGAGGCTATGGCTACACCTTC
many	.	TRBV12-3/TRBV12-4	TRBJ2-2	CASSSRDGELFF	TGTGCCAGCAGCTCTCGGGACGGGGAGCTGTTTTTT
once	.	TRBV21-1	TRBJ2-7	CASSKGSGGASYEQYF	TGTGCCAGCAGCAAAGGGAGCGGGGGGGCCTCCTACGAGCAGTACTTC
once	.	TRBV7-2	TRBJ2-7	CASRRTGNEQYF	TGTGCCAGCAGACGAACAGGGAACGAGCAGTACTTC
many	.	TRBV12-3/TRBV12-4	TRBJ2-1	CASSKQGHEQFF	TGTGCCAGCAGTAAACAGGGCCATGAGCAGTTCTTC
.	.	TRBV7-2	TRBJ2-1	CASIKSLSPDEQFF	TGTGCCAGCATCAAAAGTCTTAGTCCTGATGAGCAGTTCTTC
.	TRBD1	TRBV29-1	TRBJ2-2	CSVGRTGVNTGELFF	TGCAGCGTTGGACGGACAGGAGTGAACACCGGGGAGCTGTTTTTT
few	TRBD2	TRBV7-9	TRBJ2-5	CASTPGGVSRKLETQYF	TGTGCCAGCACCCCGGGGGGTGTCTCTCGAAAGCTGGAGACCCAGTACTTC
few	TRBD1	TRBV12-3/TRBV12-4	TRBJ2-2	CASTPRQGAGGELFF	TGTGCCAGCACCCCTCGACAGGGGGCAGGCGGGGAGCTGTTTTTT